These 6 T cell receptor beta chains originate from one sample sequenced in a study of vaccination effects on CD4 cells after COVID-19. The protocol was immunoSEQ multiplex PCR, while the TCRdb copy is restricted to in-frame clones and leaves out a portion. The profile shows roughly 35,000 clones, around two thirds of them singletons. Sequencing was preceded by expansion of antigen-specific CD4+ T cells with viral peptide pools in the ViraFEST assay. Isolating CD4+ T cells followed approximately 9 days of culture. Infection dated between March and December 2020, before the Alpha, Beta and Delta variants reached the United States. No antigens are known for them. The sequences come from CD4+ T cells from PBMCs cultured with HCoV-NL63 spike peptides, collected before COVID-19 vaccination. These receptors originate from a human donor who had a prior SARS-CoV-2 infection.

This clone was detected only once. The CDR3 loop is CASSLGTSGGFEVYEQFF. CDR3 bases: TGTGCCAGCAGCTTAGGGACTAGCGGGGGGTTTGAAGTCTATGAGCAGTTCTTC. The chain is built from TRBV7-2 and TRBJ2-1, with 14 bases aligning to TRBD2. V lost 1 base to trimming and J lost 8 bases; unmatched junction nucleotides: 10. The CDR3 is made up of 18 amino acids. Germline V gene lookup returns CDR1 SGHTA and CDR2 FQGNSA.

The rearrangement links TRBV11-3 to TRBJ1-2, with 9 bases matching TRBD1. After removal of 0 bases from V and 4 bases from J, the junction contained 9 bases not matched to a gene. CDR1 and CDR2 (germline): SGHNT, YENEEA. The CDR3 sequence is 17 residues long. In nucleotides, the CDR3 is TGTGCCAGCAGCTTAGACCCTTGGACAGGGGATAGCTATGGCTACACCTTC. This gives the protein CASSLDPWTGDSYGYTF.

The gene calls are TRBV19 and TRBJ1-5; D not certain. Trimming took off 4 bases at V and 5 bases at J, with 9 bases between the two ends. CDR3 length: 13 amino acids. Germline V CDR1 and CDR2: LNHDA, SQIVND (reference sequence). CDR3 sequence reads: CASSKGRDQPQHF. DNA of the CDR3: TGTGCCAGTAGTAAAGGGCGAGATCAGCCCCAGCATTTT.

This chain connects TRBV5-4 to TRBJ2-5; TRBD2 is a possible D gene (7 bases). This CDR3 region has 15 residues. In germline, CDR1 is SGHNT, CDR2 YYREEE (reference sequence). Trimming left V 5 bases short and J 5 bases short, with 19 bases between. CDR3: CASSPTRGAGETQYF. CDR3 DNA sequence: TGTGCCAGCAGTCCAACTCGGGGGGCCGGGGAGACCCAGTACTTC.

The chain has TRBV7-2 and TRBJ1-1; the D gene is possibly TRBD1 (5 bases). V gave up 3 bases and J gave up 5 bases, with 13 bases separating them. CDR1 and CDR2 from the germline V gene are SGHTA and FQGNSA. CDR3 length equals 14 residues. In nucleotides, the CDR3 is TGTGCCAGCAGCTTTTTGCTTCGGGGGACTGAAGCTTTCTTT. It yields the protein CASSFLLRGTEAFF.

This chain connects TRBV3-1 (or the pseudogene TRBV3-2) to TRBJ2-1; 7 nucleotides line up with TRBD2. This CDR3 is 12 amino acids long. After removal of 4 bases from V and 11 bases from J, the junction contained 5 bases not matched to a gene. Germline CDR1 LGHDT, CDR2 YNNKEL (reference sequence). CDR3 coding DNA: TGTGCCAGCAGCCCCCTAAGCGGGAAGCAGTTCTTC. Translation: CASSPLSGKQFF.